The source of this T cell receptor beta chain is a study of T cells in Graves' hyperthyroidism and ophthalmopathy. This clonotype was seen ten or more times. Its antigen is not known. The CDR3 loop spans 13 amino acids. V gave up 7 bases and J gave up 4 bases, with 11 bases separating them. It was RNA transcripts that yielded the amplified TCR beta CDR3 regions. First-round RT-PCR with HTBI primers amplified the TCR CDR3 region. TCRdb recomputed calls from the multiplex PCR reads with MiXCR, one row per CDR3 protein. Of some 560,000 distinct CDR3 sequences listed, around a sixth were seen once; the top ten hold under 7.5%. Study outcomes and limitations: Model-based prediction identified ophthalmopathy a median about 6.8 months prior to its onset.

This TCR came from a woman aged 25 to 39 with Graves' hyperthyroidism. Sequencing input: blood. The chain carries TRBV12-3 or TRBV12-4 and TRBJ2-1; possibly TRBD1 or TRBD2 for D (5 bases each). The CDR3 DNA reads TGTGCCAGCAAGGGGACCGTTTACAATGAGCAGTTCTTC. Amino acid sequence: CASKGTVYNEQFF.